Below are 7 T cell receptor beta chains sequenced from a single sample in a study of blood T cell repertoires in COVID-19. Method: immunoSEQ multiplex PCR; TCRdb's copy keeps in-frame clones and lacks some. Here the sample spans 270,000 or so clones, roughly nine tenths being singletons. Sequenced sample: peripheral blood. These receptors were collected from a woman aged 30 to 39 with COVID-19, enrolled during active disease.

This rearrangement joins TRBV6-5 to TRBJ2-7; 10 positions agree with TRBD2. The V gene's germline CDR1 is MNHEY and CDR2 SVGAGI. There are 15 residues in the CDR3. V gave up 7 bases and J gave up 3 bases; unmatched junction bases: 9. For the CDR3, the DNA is TGTGCCAGCAAACTCGGTCCTAGCGGGGGCTACGAGCAGTACTTC. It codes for CASKLGPSGGYEQYF.

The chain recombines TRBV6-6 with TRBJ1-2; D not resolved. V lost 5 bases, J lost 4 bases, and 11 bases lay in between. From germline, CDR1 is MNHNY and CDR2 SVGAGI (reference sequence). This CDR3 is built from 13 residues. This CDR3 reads CASSEEVGYGYTF. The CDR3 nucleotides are TGTGCCAGCAGTGAGGAGGTCGGCTATGGCTACACCTTC.

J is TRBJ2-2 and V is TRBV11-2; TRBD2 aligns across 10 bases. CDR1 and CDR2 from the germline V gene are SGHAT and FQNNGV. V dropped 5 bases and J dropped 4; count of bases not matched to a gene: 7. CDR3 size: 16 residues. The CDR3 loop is CASSQPGLATTGELFF. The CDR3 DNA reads TGTGCCAGCAGCCAGCCGGGACTAGCGACCACCGGGGAGCTGTTTTTT.

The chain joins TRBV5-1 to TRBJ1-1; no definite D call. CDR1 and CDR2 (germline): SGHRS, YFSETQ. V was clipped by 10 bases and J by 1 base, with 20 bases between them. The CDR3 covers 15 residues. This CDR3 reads CALPPRFGRNTEAFF. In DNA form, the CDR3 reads TGCGCCCTCCCCCCGCGTTTTGGGCGGAACACTGAAGCTTTCTTT.

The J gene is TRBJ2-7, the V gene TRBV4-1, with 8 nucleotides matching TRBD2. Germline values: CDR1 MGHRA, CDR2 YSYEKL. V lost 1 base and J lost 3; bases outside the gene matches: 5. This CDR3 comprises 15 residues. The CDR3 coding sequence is TGCGCCAGCAGCCAAGTGAGTAGCGGGGACTACGAGCAGTACTTC. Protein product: CASSQVSSGDYEQYF.

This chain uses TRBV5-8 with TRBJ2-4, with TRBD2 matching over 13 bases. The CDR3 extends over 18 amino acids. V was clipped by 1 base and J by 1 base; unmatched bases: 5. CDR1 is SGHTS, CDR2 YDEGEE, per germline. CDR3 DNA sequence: TGTGCCAGCAGCTTGACTAGCGGGGGGGCCAGGGCCAAAAACATTCAGTACTTC. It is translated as CASSLTSGGARAKNIQYF.

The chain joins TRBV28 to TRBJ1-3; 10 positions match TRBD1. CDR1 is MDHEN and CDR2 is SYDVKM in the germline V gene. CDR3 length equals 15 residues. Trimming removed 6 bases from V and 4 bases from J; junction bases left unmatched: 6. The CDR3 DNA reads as TGTGCCAGCAGACCGACAGGGGGCACGGGAAACACCATATATTTT. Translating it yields CASRPTGGTGNTIYF. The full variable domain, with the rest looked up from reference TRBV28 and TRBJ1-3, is DVKVTQSSRYLVKRTGEKVFLECVQDMDHENMFWYRQDPGLGLRLIYFSYDVKMKEKGDIPEGYSVSREKKERFSLILESASTNQTSMYLCASRPTGGTGNTIYFGEGSWLTVV.